The subject of this entry is one T cell receptor (beta chain). Its antigen is currently unknown. A J-beta primer mix and a sample-barcoded 5' primer were used in a second PCR of about 7 to 12 cycles. TCRdb re-derived calls from the 5' RACE reads in MiXCR, one entry per CDR3 protein. Among roughly 1,700,000 distinct CDR3 sequences listed, about 30% were seen once. The source of the sample is a study of blood T cells in healthy people across ages. Broader study findings: Diversity was higher, and naive CD4+ cells more numerous, in long-lived donors than in aged donors. Donor CMV infection status was unknown, possibly confounding age-related changes in expanded clonotypes.

Peripheral blood was drawn, approximately 9.5 milliliters per donor. The germline gives CDR1 MNHEY, CDR2 SVGEGT. This CDR3 spans 13 amino acids. V was clipped by 6 bases and J by 6 bases; unmatched bases: 5. The sequence derives from a woman aged 25 to 45 in good health. This rearrangement joins TRBV6-2 or TRBV6-3 to TRBJ1-5, with 7 bases identical to TRBD1. Sequenced input: blood. The CDR3 protein is CASSLRDSQPQHF. The CDR3 DNA sequence: TGTGCCAGCAGCCTGAGGGACAGTCAGCCCCAGCATTTT.